Below, 14 T cell receptor beta chains from the same sample are listed, as sequenced in a study of T cell changes during pregnancy in multiple sclerosis. Data came from immunoSEQ multiplex PCR; TCRdb stores just in-frame clones and leaves some out. The data hold around 40,000 clones, with 89% observed a single time. Sequenced here: CD4+ T cells from peripheral blood mononuclear cells, sampled in the first trimester of pregnancy. Every receptor here comes from a female donor with multiple sclerosis, enrolled in a pregnancy study.

The chain couples TRBV5-1 to TRBJ1-2, with D possibly matching TRBD1 (5 bases). Germline CDR1 SGHRS, CDR2 YFSETQ. The CDR3 totals 14 residues. V gave up 0 bases and J gave up 6 bases, with 12 bases separating them. CDR3 loop: CASSLVGQGNGYTF. For the CDR3, the DNA is TGCGCCAGCAGCTTGGTAGGCCAGGGCAATGGCTACACCTTC.

V usage is TRBV28 and J usage is TRBJ1-2; TRBD1 is a possible D gene (6 bases). Germline assignment: CDR1 MDHEN and CDR2 SYDVKM. Trimming cost V 5 bases and J 7 bases, with 17 bases left between them. This CDR3 comprises 14 residues. CDR3 nucleotide sequence: TGTGCCAGCAGTACAGGGTTCTCCTTCGGTGGCTACACCTTC. It is translated as CASSTGFSFGGYTF.

The chain employs TRBV28 and TRBJ2-4, with D maybe TRBD2 (6 bases). Trimming pared 4 bases from V and 4 bases from J, leaving 14 bases between. Germline V gene lookup returns CDR1 MDHEN and CDR2 SYDVKM. This CDR3 spans 15 amino acids. This CDR3 reads CASSSLGTDKNIQYF. The CDR3, as DNA: TGTGCCAGCAGTTCCTTAGGGACTGATAAAAACATTCAGTACTTC.

This sequence joins TRBV6-1 and TRBJ2-1; TRBD1 might be the D (7 bases). Looked up from germline, CDR1 is MNHNS and CDR2 is SASEGT. The ends were cut back, 2 bases at V and 7 bases at J, with 18 bases in the middle. The CDR3 is 16 residues long. CDR3 in amino acids: CASSEFRQGGRNEQFF. Written as DNA, the CDR3 is TGTGCCAGCAGTGAATTCAGACAGGGTGGGAGGAATGAGCAGTTCTTC.

Only one count was recorded for this clone. This chain connects TRBV13 to TRBJ1-4; 7 bases align to TRBD1. The V gene's germline CDR1 is PRHDT and CDR2 FYEKMQ (reference sequence). CDR3 length equals 16 residues. Losses at the gene ends were 0 bases for V and 7 bases for J; bases not matched to a gene: 8. Written as DNA, the CDR3 is TGTGCCAGCAGCTTAGGCCGGGCAGGGGGAGTTGAAAAACTGTTTTTT. Protein product: CASSLGRAGGVEKLFF.

The chain is built from TRBV19 and TRBJ1-5; no clear D gene. V gave up 0 bases and J gave up 5 bases, with 17 bases separating them. The CDR3 length is 17 residues. Germline assignment: CDR1 LNHDA and CDR2 SQIVND (reference sequence). This CDR3 reads CASSIDFGRPGYQPQHF. As DNA, the CDR3 is TGTGCCAGTAGTATAGATTTCGGCAGGCCGGGGTATCAGCCCCAGCATTTT.

The chain combines TRBV5-4 with TRBJ2-7; D remains ambiguous. The V end was cut by 2 bases, the J end by 5 bases, with 11 bases between. CDR1 SGHNT and CDR2 YYREEE come from the germline V gene (reference sequence). This CDR3 contains 13 residues. The CDR3 protein is CASSFGTADEQYF. The CDR3 nucleotides are TGTGCCAGCAGCTTTGGTACGGCGGACGAGCAGTACTTC.

The chain uses TRBV15 and TRBJ1-4, with 9 bases that match TRBD1. Germline V gene data show CDR1 as LNHNV and CDR2 as YYDKDF (reference sequence). The CDR3 runs to 14 residues. Trimming cost V 6 bases and J 8 bases; bases outside gene matches: 7. CDR3 bases: TGTGCCACCAGAGGGGGACAGGGATACGAAAAACTGTTTTTT. The encoded protein is CATRGGQGYEKLFF.

The chain uses TRBV10-3 and TRBJ2-3, with 9 bases identical to TRBD2. This CDR3 has 19 residues. The V gene end was trimmed by 0 bases and the J gene end by 2 bases; junction bases not matched to a gene: 12. Germline V gene sequence: CDR1 ENHRY, CDR2 SYGVKD. CDR3 region: CAISESLPELAGNTDTQYF. Here the CDR3 DNA reads TGTGCCATCAGTGAGTCTCTCCCTGAGCTAGCGGGAAACACAGATACGCAGTATTTT.

The chain employs TRBV18 and TRBJ2-7; D possibly corresponds to TRBD1 (7 bases). Germline V gene lookup returns CDR1 KGHSH and CDR2 LQKENI. The V end lost 6 bases, the J end lost 2 bases, and 17 bases lay between the germline ends. This CDR3 comprises 15 residues. The CDR3 region is CASSPTRGVTYEQYF. The CDR3 coding sequence is TGTGCCAGCTCCCCTACCAGGGGGGTGACCTACGAGCAGTACTTC.

This chain links TRBV7-9 with TRBJ1-1; 10 nucleotides agree with TRBD1. CDR1 and CDR2 from the germline V gene are SEHNR and FQNEAQ (reference sequence). This CDR3 is built from 16 residues. V shed 5 bases, J shed 0 bases, and the junction held 6 bases outside the gene matches. CDR3 region: CASSPLDRGMNTEAFF. The CDR3 DNA reads TGTGCCAGCAGCCCCCTGGACAGGGGGATGAACACTGAAGCTTTCTTT.

The chain links TRBV2 to TRBJ2-7; D is ambiguous. This CDR3 region has 13 residues. Germline lookup yields CDR1 SNHLY and CDR2 FYNNEI. The germline V and J ends were trimmed by 6 bases and 0 bases, with 9 bases remaining between them. CDR3: CASRPTFSYEQYF. The CDR3 DNA reads as TGTGCCAGCAGGCCGACATTCTCCTACGAGCAGTACTTC.

The chain uses TRBV19 and TRBJ2-3; 9 nucleotides agree with TRBD1. V lost 8 bases and J lost 4; bases outside the gene matches: 10. The CDR3 length is 15 residues. CDR1 is LNHDA, CDR2 SQIVND, per germline (reference sequence). The CDR3 sequence: CASALGTGSPDTQYF. Here the CDR3 DNA reads TGTGCCAGTGCTCTCGGGACAGGGTCCCCAGATACGCAGTATTTT.

This clone came up once. The chain employs TRBV14 and TRBJ1-2; D remains ambiguous. This CDR3 has 13 residues. Germline-derived CDR1 and CDR2 are SGHDN and FVKESK. Trimming left V 1 base short and J 8 bases short, with 11 bases between. Here the CDR3 DNA reads TGTGCCAGCAGCCAAGGGCAGGTCCGCGGCTACACCTTC. Its protein is CASSQGQVRGYTF.